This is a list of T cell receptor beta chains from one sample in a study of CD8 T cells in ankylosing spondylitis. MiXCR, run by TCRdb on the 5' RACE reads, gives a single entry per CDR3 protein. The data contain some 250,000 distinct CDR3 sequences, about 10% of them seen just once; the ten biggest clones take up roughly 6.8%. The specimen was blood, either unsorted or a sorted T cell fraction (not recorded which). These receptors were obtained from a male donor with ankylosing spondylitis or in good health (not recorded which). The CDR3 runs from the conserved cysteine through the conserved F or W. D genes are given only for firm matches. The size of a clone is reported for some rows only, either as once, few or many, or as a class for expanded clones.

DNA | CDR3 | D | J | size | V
TGTGCCACCACCGTCTCGGCGGGGGCCAAAAACATTCAGTACTTC | CATTVSAGAKNIQYF | . | TRBJ2-4 | few | TRBV15
TGTGCCAGCAGCTTACCGGGACAGGGGGTTTCCGAATTAGCCAAAAACATTCAGTACTTC | CASSLPGQGVSELAKNIQYF | TRBD1 | TRBJ2-4 | few | TRBV7-8
TGCGCCAGCAGCCAAAGAGCTTCGACAGGGATAAACACAGATACGCAGTATTTT | CASSQRASTGINTDTQYF | TRBD1 | TRBJ2-3 | few | TRBV4-1
TGTGCCAGCAGCTCCCACGTGGCTAGCTACGCTGAGCAGTTCTTC | CASSSHVASYAEQFF | . | TRBJ2-1 | . | TRBV7-2
TGCAGTGCTCGAAGAGCGGGGGGGCCCCCGGCAGATACGCAGTATTTT | CSARRAGGPPADTQYF | TRBD2 | TRBJ2-3 | many | TRBV20-1
TGTGCCAGCAGTGAAGTTGAGGGGAGGCCCGAGCAGTACTTC | CASSEVEGRPEQYF | . | TRBJ2-7 | . | TRBV2
TGCAGTGCTAGAGATCTAGGGAGTAGCTACTACTCCTACGAGCAGTACTTC | CSARDLGSSYYSYEQYF | . | TRBJ2-7 | . | TRBV20-1
TGCAGTGCTAGAGTTGGCCTCTATAGCAATCAGCCCCAGCATTTT | CSARVGLYSNQPQHF | . | TRBJ1-5 | many | TRBV20-1
TGTGCCATATTCATGAACACTGAAGCTTTCTTT | CAIFMNTEAFF | . | TRBJ1-1 | many | TRBV10-3
TGCAGTGCTAGTTTCCAGCGGGGAACCAATGAGCAGTTCTTC | CSASFQRGTNEQFF | TRBD2 | TRBJ2-1 | few | TRBV20-1
TGCAGTGCTAGAGTGCCAGCTAGCGGGTACGAGCAGTACTTC | CSARVPASGYEQYF | TRBD2 | TRBJ2-7 | few | TRBV20-1
TGCGCCAGCAGCTACGCGGGAGGAGATGAAAAACTGTTTTTT | CASSYAGGDEKLFF | . | TRBJ1-4 | many | TRBV5-1
TGTGCCAGCAGTTTACTCTACGAGCAGTACTTC | CASSLLYEQYF | . | TRBJ2-7 | many | TRBV28
TGCAGTGCTAGAGCCCCCCGGGGGGCAATTAGTATGAACACTGAAGCTTTCTTT | CSARAPRGAISMNTEAFF | . | TRBJ1-1 | many | TRBV20-1
TGTGCCAGCAGCACCAACTTGGTGCAGTACTTC | CASSTNLVQYF | . | TRBJ2-7 | many | TRBV21-1
TGCGCCAGCAGCTTGGCGATCGTATTCCACCGGAGCACAGATACGCAGTATTTT | CASSLAIVFHRSTDTQYF | . | TRBJ2-3 | . | TRBV5-1
TGTGCCAGCAGCCCCGGCGCGAGCTCTGGAAACACCATATATTTT | CASSPGASSGNTIYF | . | TRBJ1-3 | many | TRBV12-3/TRBV12-4
TGCGCCAGCAGCTCCGGCGGGGCACAGGGGGCCTACGAGCAGTACTTC | CASSSGGAQGAYEQYF | TRBD1 | TRBJ2-7 | many | TRBV5-1
TGCGCCAGCAGCTCGCCGGGACCTTACTACGAGCAGTACTTC | CASSSPGPYYEQYF | . | TRBJ2-7 | many | TRBV5-1
TGCAGCGTCCGGTCGGGGGGCGCCCCTTACGAGCAGTACTTC | CSVRSGGAPYEQYF | . | TRBJ2-7 | many | TRBV29-1
TGCAGCGCATCCAACGGGGAGCTGTTTTTT | CSASNGELFF | . | TRBJ2-2 | many | TRBV29-1
TGTGCCAGCAGTTTAACTAGCGGGAGAGGCGATGAGCAGTTCTTC | CASSLTSGRGDEQFF | TRBD2 | TRBJ2-1 | . | TRBV27
TGTGCCATCTCTATGGGGCCGGGAGCTAGCACAGATACGCAGTATTTT | CAISMGPGASTDTQYF | . | TRBJ2-3 | many | TRBV10-3
TGTGCCAGCCGGGACATTTCTGGGGCCAACGTCCTGACTTTC | CASRDISGANVLTF | . | TRBJ2-6 | . | TRBV12-3/TRBV12-4
TGTGCCAGCACCTTGGGACAGGGCCCCTACGAGCAGTACTTC | CASTLGQGPYEQYF | TRBD1 | TRBJ2-7 | many | TRBV7-9
TGTGCCAGCAGCTTGGAGACTAGCCCCTCCTACGAGAAGTACTTC | CASSLETSPSYEKYF | TRBD2 | TRBJ2-7 | . | TRBV5-5
TGTGCCAGCAGCCTATCTAGCGGAAACACAGATACGCAGTATTTT | CASSLSSGNTDTQYF | TRBD2 | TRBJ2-3 | many | TRBV7-2
TGTGCCAGCAGCTCCCCTGAGGTTGGAAAGACCCAGTACTTC | CASSSPEVGKTQYF | . | TRBJ2-5 | many | TRBV6-1
TGTGCCACCAGCATCTCTCTAGCGGGAATCACAGATACGCAGTATTTT | CATSISLAGITDTQYF | TRBD2 | TRBJ2-3 | many | TRBV15
TGTGCCAGCAGTCCTTATCGGGTTACAGATACGCAGTATTTT | CASSPYRVTDTQYF | . | TRBJ2-3 | . | TRBV6-1
TGTGCCAGCAGCTTCCGGGGCCAGGGTGGCTACACCTTC | CASSFRGQGGYTF | . | TRBJ1-2 | few | TRBV13
TGCGCCAGCAGCTTGTCACCGGGGATCGACCAAGAGACCCAGTACTTC | CASSLSPGIDQETQYF | . | TRBJ2-5 | many | TRBV5-1
TGCAGCGTTGTACTACGTGGATTGAATCAGCCCCAGCATTTT | CSVVLRGLNQPQHF | . | TRBJ1-5 | . | TRBV29-1
TGTGCCAGCAGTTTGGGGACTAGCGGGAGGAATGAGCAGTTCTTC | CASSLGTSGRNEQFF | TRBD2 | TRBJ2-1 | many | TRBV28
TGTGCCAGCAGCTTCTTCGGGAGCGGTGAGCAGTACTTC | CASSFFGSGEQYF | . | TRBJ2-7 | many | TRBV5-6
TGTGCCAGCAGGCCCGCCTTCGCCTCTTACGAGCAGTACTTC | CASRPAFASYEQYF | . | TRBJ2-7 | . | TRBV28
TGTGCCAGCACCCTGACAGGGAATGGTGGTATCACCGGGGAGCCGCTTTTT | CASTLTGNGGITGEPLF | TRBD1 | TRBJ2-2 | . | TRBV6-5
TGTGCCAGCACGCGGGAACCGAACACCGGGGAGCTGTTTTTT | CASTREPNTGELFF | . | TRBJ2-2 | many | TRBV9